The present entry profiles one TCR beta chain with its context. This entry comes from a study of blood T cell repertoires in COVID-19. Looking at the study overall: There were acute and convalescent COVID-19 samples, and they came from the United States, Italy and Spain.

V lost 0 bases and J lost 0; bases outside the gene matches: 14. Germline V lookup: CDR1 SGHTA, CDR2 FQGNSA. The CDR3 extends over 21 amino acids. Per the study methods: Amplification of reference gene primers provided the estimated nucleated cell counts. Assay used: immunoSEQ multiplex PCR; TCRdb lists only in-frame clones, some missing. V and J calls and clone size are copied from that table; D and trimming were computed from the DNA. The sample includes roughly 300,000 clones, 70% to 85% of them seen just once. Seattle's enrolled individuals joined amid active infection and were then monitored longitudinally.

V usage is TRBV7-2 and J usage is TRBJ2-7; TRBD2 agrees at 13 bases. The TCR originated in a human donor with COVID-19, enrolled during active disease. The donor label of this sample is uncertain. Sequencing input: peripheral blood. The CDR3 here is CASSLAFGTSGIVGVSYEQYF. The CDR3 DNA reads TGTGCCAGCAGCTTAGCGTTCGGGACTAGCGGGATTGTAGGGGTCTCCTACGAGCAGTACTTC.